This is a list of T cell receptor beta chains from one sample in a study of blood T cells in healthy people across ages. MiXCR, run by TCRdb on the 5' RACE reads, gives a single entry per CDR3 protein. The table has 850,000 to 1,000,000 distinct CDR3 sequences, roughly 47% seen once. The specimen was blood. These receptor sequences come from a woman aged 55-70 years in good health. CDR3s include the opening cysteine and the closing phenylalanine or tryptophan. A D gene is named only where the DNA matches it firmly. Clone size is given for some rows only: seen once, a few or many times, or a class if the clone is expanded.

size	V	D	J	DNA	CDR3
-	TRBV9	-	TRBJ2-2	TGTGCCAGCAGCGTAGCGGGAGCCAGCACCGGGGAGCTGTTTTTT	CASSVAGASTGELFF
-	TRBV15	TRBD1	TRBJ2-7	TGTGCCACCAGCAGACAGACAGGGTCCGAGCAGTACTTC	CATSRQTGSEQYF
few	TRBV7-9	TRBD2	TRBJ2-7	TGTGCCAGCAGCATATGGACTAGCGGGAGTTACGAGCAGTACTTC	CASSIWTSGSYEQYF
-	TRBV5-1	-	TRBJ2-7	TGCGCCAGCAGCTTAGTAACAGGGAACGCCTACGAGCAGTACTTC	CASSLVTGNAYEQYF
-	TRBV20-1	-	TRBJ1-2	TGCAGTGCTAGTGTAGCAACTAACTATGGCTACACCTTC	CSASVATNYGYTF
-	TRBV6-6	TRBD2	TRBJ2-5	TGTGCCAGCAGTTACTCGCGCGGGAGCTTCTGGGAGACCCAGTACTTC	CASSYSRGSFWETQYF
few	TRBV12-3/TRBV12-4	-	TRBJ2-5	TGTGCCAGCAGTTTAGGGGCAGGGGTCCGCCAAGAGACCCAGTACTTC	CASSLGAGVRQETQYF
-	TRBV27	-	TRBJ1-2	TGTGCCAGCAGTCCGTCCACAGGGTTCTATGGCTACACCTTC	CASSPSTGFYGYTF
-	TRBV7-2	-	TRBJ1-4	TGTGCCAGCAGCCCCCAGGTTGGGGGAAAACTGTTTTTT	CASSPQVGGKLFF
-	TRBV5-1	TRBD2	TRBJ2-1	TGCGCCAGCAGACCCAAGACTAGCGGTTCTTACACTGAGCAGTTCTTC	CASRPKTSGSYTEQFF
-	TRBV12-3/TRBV12-4	-	TRBJ2-7	TGTGCCAGCAGCGACCTCGGGGGACCAATATCCTACGAGCAGTACTTC	CASSDLGGPISYEQYF
-	TRBV7-2	TRBD2	TRBJ2-3	TGTGCCAGCAGCCGTTCGGGACTAGCGGGAGTGTTGGGTACAGATACGCAGTATTTT	CASSRSGLAGVLGTDTQYF
-	TRBV4-2	TRBD1	TRBJ2-7	TGTGCCAGTAGCCAGACGAGGGACAGGGCGTACGAGCAGTACTTC	CASSQTRDRAYEQYF
-	TRBV10-3	TRBD2	TRBJ2-7	TGTGCCATCAGTGAGGGGACTAGCTCCAACGAGCAGTACTTC	CAISEGTSSNEQYF
few	TRBV28	-	TRBJ1-6	TGTGCCAGCAGTTCTCCGGTTAGGCAAAATTCACCCCTCCACTTT	CASSSPVRQNSPLHF
-	TRBV14	TRBD2	TRBJ2-3	TGTGCCAGCAGCCAACGATGGACTAGCGGGTTTAGCACAGATACGCAGTATTTT	CASSQRWTSGFSTDTQYF
-	TRBV10-3	-	TRBJ1-6	TGTGCCATCAGAAGGACAGAGTATAATTCACCCCTCCACTTT	CAIRRTEYNSPLHF
-	TRBV7-8	TRBD2	TRBJ2-5	TGTGCCAGCAGCACCCGACTAGCGGAGTACCAAGAGACCCAGTACTTC	CASSTRLAEYQETQYF
-	TRBV6-5	-	TRBJ1-1	TGTGCCAGCAGTTACGGAGGCTTCCCGAACACTGAAGCTTTCTTT	CASSYGGFPNTEAFF
-	TRBV10-3	-	TRBJ2-7	TGTGCCATCAGTCTCACAGGGCCCTACGAGCAGTACTTC	CAISLTGPYEQYF
-	TRBV28	-	TRBJ2-7	TGTGCCAGCAGTTTATATGGTAGAAAGCAGTACTTC	CASSLYGRKQYF
-	TRBV30	-	TRBJ2-3	TGTGCCTGGAGTGGGGGGTATGAGGATACGCAGTATTTT	CAWSGGYEDTQYF
-	TRBV7-2	TRBD2	TRBJ2-5	TGTGCCAGCAGCCCGTTAGCGGGGAGAATGATCGGTGAGCAGTACTTC	CASSPLAGRMIGEQYF
-	TRBV4-3	TRBD1	TRBJ1-6	TGCGCCAGCAGCCAAGTGAGGGGACAGAAAAGTTCACCCCTCCACTTT	CASSQVRGQKSSPLHF
-	TRBV27	TRBD1	TRBJ1-2	TGTGCCAGCAGTTCCCACGACAGGGGGCAATATGGCTACACCTTC	CASSSHDRGQYGYTF
-	TRBV6-2/TRBV6-3	-	TRBJ2-3	TGTGCCAGCAAGACTAGTTCAGATACGCAGTATTTT	CASKTSSDTQYF
few	TRBV12-3/TRBV12-4	-	TRBJ2-1	TGTGCCAGCAGCTGGCAGGAGGGCCGAAATGAGCAGTTCTTC	CASSWQEGRNEQFF
-	TRBV25-1	-	TRBJ2-2	TGTGCCAGCAGTGGAACCAAGGGGACCGGGGAGCTGTTTTTT	CASSGTKGTGELFF
-	TRBV20-1	TRBD2	TRBJ2-1	TGCAGTGCCCAAACTAGCGGGGTGTCCTACAATGGGCAGTTCTTC	CSAQTSGVSYNGQFF
-	TRBV29-1	-	TRBJ1-2	TGCAGCGTTGAAGGAGTGTTTGGCTACACCTTC	CSVEGVFGYTF
once	TRBV20-1	-	TRBJ2-1	TGCAGTGCTAGAGATCAGGCTTCCTCCTACAATGAGCAGTTCTTC	CSARDQASSYNEQFF
-	TRBV15	-	TRBJ1-2	TGTGCCACCAGCAGAGGCCCAGCCCTCCGAGGAGTTAGCTACACCTTC	CATSRGPALRGVSYTF
many	TRBV20-1	-	TRBJ2-7	TGCAGTGCTAGCAAAACCCACGAGCAGTACTTC	CSASKTHEQYF
few	TRBV6-6	TRBD2	TRBJ2-7	TGTGCCAGCAGGGGTGGAGCGGGAGTTGTTAGCGAGCAGTACTTC	CASRGGAGVVSEQYF
-	TRBV30	TRBD2	TRBJ2-1	TGTGCCTGGAGGACTAGCGGGAACTACAATGAGCAGTTCTTC	CAWRTSGNYNEQFF
-	TRBV4-1	TRBD1	TRBJ2-5	TGCGCCAGCAGCCAAGACGTACTAAAAGGGGGCGGCCGGAGTCGAGAGACCCAGTACTTC	CASSQDVLKGGGRSRETQYF
-	TRBV6-6	TRBD2	TRBJ2-3	TGTGCCAGCAGAAATAGCGGGAGTGGGGATACGCAGTATTTT	CASRNSGSGDTQYF
-	TRBV30	-	TRBJ2-1	TGTGCCTGGACCCAGTGGGGCAATGAGCAGTTCTTC	CAWTQWGNEQFF
-	TRBV12-3/TRBV12-4	-	TRBJ1-6	TGTGCCAGCACCCACTATAATTCACCCCTCCACTTT	CASTHYNSPLHF
-	TRBV4-2	-	TRBJ1-4	TGTGCCAGCAGCCAAGATCGCCAGGGGATTAATGAAAAACTGTTTTTT	CASSQDRQGINEKLFF
-	TRBV6-5	-	TRBJ1-6	TGTGCCAGCAGTTACCGGGGGGACTCCTATAATTCACCCCTCCACTTT	CASSYRGDSYNSPLHF
few	TRBV7-2	-	TRBJ2-7	TGTGCCAGCAGCTTAGGGCTCCTAGTCTACGAGCAGTACTTC	CASSLGLLVYEQYF
-	TRBV6-5	-	TRBJ2-5	TGTGCCTCCAGGACCCCGCAATTGGACCAAGAGACCCAGTACTTC	CASRTPQLDQETQYF
-	TRBV7-9	-	TRBJ2-7	TGTGCCAGCAGTCCGCAGGGAAAGTACGAGCAGTACTTC	CASSPQGKYEQYF
few	TRBV7-2	TRBD1	TRBJ1-6	TGTGCCAGCAGCCCTTCCGGGACAGGGATCAATTCACCCCTCCACTTT	CASSPSGTGINSPLHF
once	TRBV28	TRBD2	TRBJ2-3	TGTGCCAGCCAACGCGCTAGCGGGAGGTCTAGCACAGATACACAGTATTTT	CASQRASGRSSTDTQYF
few	TRBV18	-	TRBJ2-7	TGTGCCAGCTCACTAAGGGGAATTCTATCCTACGAGCAGTACTTC	CASSLRGILSYEQYF
-	TRBV7-2	TRBD2	TRBJ2-7	TGTGCCAGCAGCCCGAGACTAGCACCTGGGGGATCCTGCGAGCAGTACTTC	CASSPRLAPGGSCEQYF
-	TRBV3-1	-	TRBJ2-7	TGTGCCAGCAGCCCCCGGGAAAAGTCCTACGAGCAGTACTTC	CASSPREKSYEQYF
-	TRBV27	-	TRBJ2-7	TGTGCCAGCAGTTCCCCGGGGTACAGCAAGTACGAGCAGTACTTC	CASSSPGYSKYEQYF
-	TRBV5-6	TRBD2	TRBJ2-3	TGTGCCAGCAGCTTGAGGACTAGCGTTTGGGATACGCAGTATTTT	CASSLRTSVWDTQYF